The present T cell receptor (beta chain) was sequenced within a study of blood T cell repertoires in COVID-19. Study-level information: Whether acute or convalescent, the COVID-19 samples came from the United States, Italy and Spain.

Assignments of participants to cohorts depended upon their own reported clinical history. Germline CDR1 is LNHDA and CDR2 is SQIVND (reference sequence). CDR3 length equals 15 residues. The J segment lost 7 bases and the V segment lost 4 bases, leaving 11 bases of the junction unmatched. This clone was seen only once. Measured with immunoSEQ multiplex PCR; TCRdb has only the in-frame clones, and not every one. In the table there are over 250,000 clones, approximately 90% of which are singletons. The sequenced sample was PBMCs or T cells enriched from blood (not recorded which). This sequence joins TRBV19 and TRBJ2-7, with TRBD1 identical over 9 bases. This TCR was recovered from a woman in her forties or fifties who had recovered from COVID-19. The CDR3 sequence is CASSNTYRGRGEQYF. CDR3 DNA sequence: TGTGCCAGTAGTAACACATACAGGGGGCGCGGGGAGCAGTACTTC. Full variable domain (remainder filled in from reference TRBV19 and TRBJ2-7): DGGITQSPKYLFRKEGQNVTLSCEQNLNHDAMYWYRQDPGQGLRLIYYSQIVNDFQKGDIAEGYSVSREKKESFPLTVTSAQKNPTAFYLCASSNTYRGRGEQYFGPGTRLTVT.